This T cell receptor (beta chain) is from a study of response to subunit inactivated influenza vaccine. General observations from the study: A suggestion made by the authors is that each seasonal influenza vaccination recruits few new T cells.

TCRdb analysed the RT-PCR reads with MiXCR anew, one entry per CDR3 protein. The profile shows 250,000 to 350,000 distinct CDR3 sequences, around 20% of them singletons. The table lists this clonotype with many counts. As yet, its antigen is unknown. The sample consisted of PBMCs from blood, taken approximately 20 months after vaccination. This clonotype originated in a man aged 45 to 70 who received an inactivated influenza vaccine.

CDR3 sequence reads: CASSTIHGPSSNQPQHF. For the CDR3, the DNA is TGTGCCAGCAGTACTATCCACGGACCAAGTAGCAATCAGCCCCAGCATTTT. This chain joins TRBV28 and TRBJ1-5; D gene ambiguous. CDR3 length: 17 residues. From germline, CDR1 is MDHEN and CDR2 SYDVKM. V was shortened by 5 bases and J by 0 bases, with 17 bases between the two germline ends.